These 9 T cell receptor beta chains came from one sample sequenced in a study of cytomegalovirus exposure and HLA in healthy donors (dated by TCRdb to between 2016 and 2019). Libraries were built with the immunoSEQ multiplex PCR assay. The multiplex PCR relied on a mix of 60 forward primers for TCR Vbeta segments and 13 reverse primers for TCR Jbeta segments. The immuneACCESS repertoire file appears here via TCRdb, limited to in-frame rearrangements. These files lack a portion of the clones; in checked studies, under half of the deficit traces to unresolved V genes, and the cause of the others is not known. The sample table contains 120,000 or so clones; only one count was recorded for 79% of them. The ten largest account for roughly 2% of the sample. The sequenced sample was PBMCs. Receptors originate from a man aged 18 to 29 in good health and CMV-seronegative.

The chain recombines TRBV27 with TRBJ2-2, with D unclear. The V and J ends lost 5 bases and 4 bases respectively, with 14 bases between them. This CDR3 is 15 amino acids long. CDR1 is MNHEY, CDR2 SMNVEV, per germline (reference sequence). The CDR3 protein is CASSPRPQVTGELFF. CDR3 sequence (DNA): TGTGCCAGCAGTCCTCGACCTCAGGTCACCGGGGAGCTGTTTTTT.

About this clone: Different DNA sequences within this sample yield the same CDR3. This chain connects TRBV28 to TRBJ1-4, with no clear D. V was clipped by 2 bases and J by 8 bases, with 12 bases between them. Germline loops: CDR1 MDHEN, CDR2 SYDVKM. There are 14 residues in the CDR3. CDR3 amino acids: CASSLTERGEKLFF. The DNA of the CDR3 is TGTGCCAGCAGTTTAACGGAGAGAGGCGAAAAACTGTTTTTT. The whole variable domain, remainder taken from reference TRBV28 and TRBJ1-4, is DVKVTQSSRYLVKRTGEKVFLECVQDMDHENMFWYRQDPGLGLRLIYFSYDVKMKEKGDIPEGYSVSREKKERFSLILESASTNQTSMYLCASSLTERGEKLFFGSGTQLSVL.

The genes are TRBV7-2 and TRBJ1-1; TRBD1 matches at 10 bases. Germline lookup yields CDR1 SGHTA and CDR2 FQGNSA. The CDR3 spans 15 residues. V was clipped by 1 base and J by 4 bases; unmatched bases: 3. CDR3 residues: CASSLGQGAGTEAFF. The CDR3 DNA reads TGTGCCAGCAGCTTAGGACAGGGGGCGGGCACTGAAGCTTTCTTT.

The J gene is TRBJ2-6, the V gene TRBV10-3; 10 nucleotides match TRBD2. The CDR3 contains 18 residues. CDR1 and CDR2 from the germline V gene are ENHRY and SYGVKD. V lost 5 bases and J lost 4; bases outside the gene matches: 11. The chain's CDR3 is CAISRDSAGGVGANVLTF. CDR3 nucleotides: TGTGCCATCAGTAGGGACTCAGCGGGAGGGGTGGGGGCCAACGTCCTGACTTTC.

The chain employs TRBV7-3 and TRBJ2-1, with 10 nucleotides matching TRBD2. The germline V gene has CDR1 SGHTA and CDR2 FQGTGA. V shed 3 bases, J shed 4 bases, and the junction held 3 bases outside the gene matches. The CDR3 is made up of 15 amino acids. The CDR3 sequence: CASSFTSGTYNEQFF. The CDR3 DNA is TGTGCCAGCAGCTTTACTAGCGGGACATACAATGAGCAGTTCTTC.

The gene calls are TRBV7-9 and TRBJ1-1; weak D call: TRBD1 (6 bases). Germline V CDR1 and CDR2: SEHNR, FQNEAQ (reference sequence). With 7 bases removed from V and 6 bases from J, the gap between germline ends came to 18 bases. CDR3 length equals 14 residues. The chain's CDR3 is CASTSWGPRSEAFF. DNA of the CDR3: TGTGCCAGCACCTCGTGGGGGCCCAGGTCTGAAGCTTTCTTT.

The rearrangement uses TRBV9 and TRBJ2-3; D unclear. Germline V gene data show CDR1 as SGDLS and CDR2 as YYNGEE. CDR3 length: 14 amino acids. The V gene lost 0 bases and the J gene lost 0 bases, with 5 bases spanning the gap. The CDR3: CASSVGRSTDTQYF. The CDR3 coding sequence is TGTGCCAGCAGCGTAGGGCGGAGCACAGATACGCAGTATTTT.

This chain uses TRBV5-4 with TRBJ2-5, with a tentative D call TRBD2 (6 bases). The CDR3 consists of 16 residues. V shed 4 bases and J shed 0 bases, with 16 bases lying between them. Per germline, CDR1 SGHNT and CDR2 YYREEE (reference sequence). CDR3 coding DNA: TGTGCCAGCAGCCCGTTTATAGCGGAGTACCAAGAGACCCAGTACTTC. Translating it yields CASSPFIAEYQETQYF.

The gene calls are TRBV6-1 and TRBJ1-2; D perhaps matches TRBD1 (6 bases). The CDR3 length is 14 residues. The V gene lost 5 bases and the J gene lost 2 bases, with 12 bases spanning the gap. Germline CDR1 reads MNHNS; CDR2 reads SASEGT. The CDR3 protein is CASSLSQGNYGYTF. For the CDR3, the DNA is TGTGCCAGCAGTCTTTCCCAGGGGAACTATGGCTACACCTTC.